This TCR beta chain was sequenced during a study of regulatory T cells in long-lasting Graves disease. The authors built TCR beta libraries using iRepertoire HTBI primers and Arm-PCR of CDR3 regions. TCRdb reanalysed the multiplex PCR reads using MiXCR and keeps one entry per CDR3 protein. The sample lists 300,000 to 350,000 distinct CDR3 sequences; roughly a fifth were seen once. The time point is: persistent/refractory GD, antithyroid drugs over 5 years with positive TRAb. PBMC RNA was the source of the TCR library. CDR1 and CDR2 from the germline V gene are LNHDA and SQIVND (reference sequence). The CDR3 consists of 14 residues. The junction had 4 bases not matched to a gene; V was cut back by 5 bases and J by 3 bases.

J is TRBJ2-7 and V is TRBV19; 10 positions agree with TRBD1. The sequence came from a female donor with Graves disease. The sample in question was peripheral blood mononuclear cells (PBMCs), obtained when the disease was refractory, from a patient treated with antithyroid drugs. CDR3 nucleotide sequence: TGTGCCAGTAGTCAGCGGACAGGGGGCTACGAGCAGTACTTC. This translates into CASSQRTGGYEQYF. Drawing the rest from reference TRBV19 and TRBJ2-7, the complete variable domain is DGGITQSPKYLFRKEGQNVTLSCEQNLNHDAMYWYRQDPGQGLRLIYYSQIVNDFQKGDIAEGYSVSREKKESFPLTVTSAQKNPTAFYLCASSQRTGGYEQYFGPGTRLTVT.